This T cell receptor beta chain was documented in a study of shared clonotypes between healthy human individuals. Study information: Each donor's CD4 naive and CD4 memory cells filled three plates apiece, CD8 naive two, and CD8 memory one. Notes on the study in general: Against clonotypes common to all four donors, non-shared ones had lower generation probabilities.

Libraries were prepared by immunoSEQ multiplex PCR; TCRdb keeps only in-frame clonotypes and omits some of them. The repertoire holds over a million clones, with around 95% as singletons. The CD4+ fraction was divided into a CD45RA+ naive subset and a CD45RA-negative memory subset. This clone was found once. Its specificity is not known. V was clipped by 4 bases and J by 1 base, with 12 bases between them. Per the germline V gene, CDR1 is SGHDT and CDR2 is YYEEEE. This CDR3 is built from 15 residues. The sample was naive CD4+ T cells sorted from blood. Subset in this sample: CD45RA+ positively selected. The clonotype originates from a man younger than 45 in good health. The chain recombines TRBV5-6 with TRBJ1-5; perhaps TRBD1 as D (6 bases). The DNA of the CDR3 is TGTGCCAGCAGCCAACAGGGTGGGAGCAATCAGCCCCAGCATTTT. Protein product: CASSQQGGSNQPQHF.